This TCR beta chain stems from a study of human T cells and chemical hapten exposure. Looking at the study overall: The sensitizer, 2% DPC, was used on around 2 cm by around 2 cm of upper inner arm skin.

This clonotype came up many times. This CDR3 region has 14 residues. Trimming took off 5 bases at V and 1 base at J, with 9 bases between the two ends. Germline V CDR1 and CDR2: MNHEY, SMNVEV (reference sequence). Time point in this sample: patch test 1, 2 weeks after DPC sensitization. Treatment of the sample: therapeutic diphenylcyclopropenone sensitization with weekly scalp DPC. TCRdb called the RACE reads again in MiXCR, with one record for every CDR3 protein. The table has about 83,000 distinct CDR3 sequences, 7.5% to 9.5% seen once. The chain employs TRBV27 and TRBJ1-5; no definite D call. The receptor comes from a woman younger than 45 with alopecia areata. Some clones in this sample may be carry-over from other donors' samples. Sample: whole blood, taken in connection with sensitization to the hapten diphenylcyclopropenone (DPC). The CDR3 here is CASSPGLSNQPQHF. DNA of the CDR3: TGTGCCAGCAGTCCAGGCCTAAGCAATCAGCCCCAGCATTTT.